The sequence of this T cell receptor beta chain was determined in a study of beta chain features in type 1 diabetes. Study-wide results and limits: It was possible that PCR favored shorter templates, equally so in patients and controls. The naive, central memory and Treg TCRB repertoires looked more alike in patients than they did in healthy donors.

Sorting with CD45RO/CCR7/CD25/CD127/CD95/CD27 yielded naive, central memory, regulatory and stem-like memory CD4+ cells. Purity exceeding 95% was reached by all sorted populations. Every isolated RNA sample was fully reverse transcribed, so sequencing captured expressed TCRB transcripts. This table comes from immunoSEQ multiplex PCR, and its TCRdb copy is limited to in-frame clones, with some not included. The sample carries approximately 250,000 clones, approximately 14% recorded once. A word on this clone: Its antigen is currently unknown.

CDR1 is KGHSH and CDR2 is LQKENI in the germline V gene. This CDR3 comprises 16 residues. V lost 6 bases to trimming and J lost 1 base, with 17 bases between them. Sequencing was performed on naive CD4+ T cells from blood. The chain has TRBV18 and TRBJ2-3; maybe TRBD2 (6 bases). The sequence was obtained from a woman in her forties in good health. The CDR3 DNA reads TGTGCCAGCTCTAGCACCGGGGGTTCGGGCACAGATACGCAGTATTTT. It yields the protein CASSSTGGSGTDTQYF.